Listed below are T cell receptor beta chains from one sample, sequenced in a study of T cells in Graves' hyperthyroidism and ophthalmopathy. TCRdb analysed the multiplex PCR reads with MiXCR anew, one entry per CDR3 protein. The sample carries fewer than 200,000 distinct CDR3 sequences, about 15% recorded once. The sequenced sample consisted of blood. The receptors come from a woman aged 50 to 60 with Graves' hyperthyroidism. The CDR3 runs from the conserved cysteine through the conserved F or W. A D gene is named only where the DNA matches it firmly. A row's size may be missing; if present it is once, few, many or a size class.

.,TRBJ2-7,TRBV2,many,CASSELGDDEQYF,TGTGCCAGCAGTGAGTTGGGGGATGACGAGCAGTACTTC
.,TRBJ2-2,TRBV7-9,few,CASSLSKDPGTGELFF,TGTGCCAGCAGCTTATCTAAGGACCCGGGGACCGGGGAGCTGTTTTTT
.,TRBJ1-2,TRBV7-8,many,CASSLGGLGGYTF,TGTGCCAGCAGCTTAGGAGGGTTAGGTGGCTACACCTTC
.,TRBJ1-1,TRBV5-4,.,CASSPDLKNTEAFF,TGTGCCAGCAGTCCCGACTTAAAGAACACTGAAGCTTTCTTT
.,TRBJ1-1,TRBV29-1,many,CSVLETEAFF,TGCAGCGTTTTAGAGACTGAAGCTTTCTTT
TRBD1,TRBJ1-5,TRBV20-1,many,CSASRGQGYSNQPQHF,TGCAGTGCGTCGCGGGGACAGGGATATAGCAATCAGCCCCAGCATTTT
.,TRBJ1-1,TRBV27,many,CASSSPRVAKAFF,TGTGCCAGCAGTTCTCCCAGGGTTGCTAAAGCTTTCTTT
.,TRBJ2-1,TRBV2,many,CASTRNGLTMNEQFF,TGTGCCAGCACTAGAAACGGACTAACTATGAATGAGCAGTTCTTC
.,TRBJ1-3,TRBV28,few,CASSLLGGSGNTIYF,TGTGCCAGCAGCCTTCTAGGGGGCTCTGGAAACACCATATATTTT
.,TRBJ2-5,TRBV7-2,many,CASSSNRARGETQYF,TGTGCCAGCAGCTCAAACAGGGCGAGGGGAGAGACCCAGTACTTC
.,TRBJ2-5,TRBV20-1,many,CSAKAGLGPETQYF,TGCAGTGCTAAGGCCGGCCTAGGCCCAGAGACCCAGTACTTC
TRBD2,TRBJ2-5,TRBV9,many,CASSVSGRVQETQYF,TGTGCCAGCAGCGTTAGCGGGAGAGTCCAAGAGACCCAGTACTTC
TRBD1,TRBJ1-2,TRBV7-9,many,CASSWDRGHDGYTF,TGTGCCAGCAGTTGGGACAGGGGACATGATGGCTACACCTTC
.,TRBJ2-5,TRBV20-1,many,CSAREKGQVEETQYF,TGCAGTGCTAGAGAGAAAGGACAAGTCGAAGAGACCCAGTACTTC
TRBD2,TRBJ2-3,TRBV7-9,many,CASSSSGSTDTQYF,TGTGCCAGCAGCTCTAGCGGGAGCACAGATACGCAGTATTTT
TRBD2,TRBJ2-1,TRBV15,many,CATSRGTSGGRISYNEQFF,TGTGCCACCAGCAGAGGGACTAGCGGGGGCCGAATTTCCTACAATGAGCAGTTCTTC
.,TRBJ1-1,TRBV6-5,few,CASSYSPVVAFF,TGTGCCAGCAGTTACTCCCCCGTGGTAGCTTTCTTT
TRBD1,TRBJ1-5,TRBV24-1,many,CATSDSDGQGLNQPQHF,TGTGCCACCAGTGATTCCGATGGACAGGGGCTTAATCAGCCCCAGCATTTT
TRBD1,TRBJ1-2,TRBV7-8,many,CASNRGQGGGYTF,TGTGCCAGCAACAGAGGACAGGGAGGTGGCTACACCTTC
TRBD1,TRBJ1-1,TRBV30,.,CAWKTDRAIGGAFF,TGTGCCTGGAAAACGGACAGGGCCATTGGGGGAGCTTTCTTT
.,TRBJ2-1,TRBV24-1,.,CATSDLQGDEQFF,TGTGCCACCAGTGATTTGCAAGGGGATGAGCAGTTCTTC
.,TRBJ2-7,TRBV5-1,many,CASTGLDYEQYF,TGCGCCAGCACCGGACTCGACTACGAGCAGTACTTC
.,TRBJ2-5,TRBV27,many,CASSLSLRQEWYF,TGTGCCAGCAGTTTATCGTTAAGGCAGGAATGGTACTTC
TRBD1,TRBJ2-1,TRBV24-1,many,CATSDGGQGAFEQFF,TGTGCCACCAGTGATGGGGGACAGGGGGCTTTTGAGCAGTTCTTC
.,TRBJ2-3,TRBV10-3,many,CAISESADTQYF,TGTGCCATCAGTGAAAGCGCAGATACGCAGTATTTT
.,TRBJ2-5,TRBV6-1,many,CASSTRARQIYQETQYF,TGTGCCAGCAGTACCCGTGCTCGCCAGATTTACCAAGAGACCCAGTACTTC
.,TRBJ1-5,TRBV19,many,CATQRRAGGKPQHF,TGTGCCACCCAGCGGAGGGCGGGCGGGAAGCCCCAGCATTTT
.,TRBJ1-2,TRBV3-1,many,CASSQTTRGYTF,TGTGCCAGCAGCCAAACCACTCGAGGCTACACCTTC
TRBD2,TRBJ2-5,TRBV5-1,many,CASSSLSGGGKTQYF,TGCGCCAGCAGCTCCCTTAGCGGGGGGGGTAAGACCCAGTACTTC